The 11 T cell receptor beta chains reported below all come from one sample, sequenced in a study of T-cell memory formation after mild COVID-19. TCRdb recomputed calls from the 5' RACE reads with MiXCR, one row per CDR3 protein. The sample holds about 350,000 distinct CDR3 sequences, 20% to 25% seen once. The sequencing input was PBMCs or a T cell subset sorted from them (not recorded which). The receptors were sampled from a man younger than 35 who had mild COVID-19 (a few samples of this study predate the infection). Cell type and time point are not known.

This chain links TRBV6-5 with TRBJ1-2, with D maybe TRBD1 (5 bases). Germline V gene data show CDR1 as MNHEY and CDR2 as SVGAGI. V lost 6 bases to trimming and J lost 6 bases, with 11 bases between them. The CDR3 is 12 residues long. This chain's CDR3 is CASSIPGDGYTF. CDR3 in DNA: TGTGCCAGCAGCATACCGGGGGATGGCTACACCTTC.

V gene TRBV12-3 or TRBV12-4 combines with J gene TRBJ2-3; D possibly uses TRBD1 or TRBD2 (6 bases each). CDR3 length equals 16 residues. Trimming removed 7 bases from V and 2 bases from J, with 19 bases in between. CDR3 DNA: TGTGCCAGCATAGACTATACGGGGGCGTACACAGATACGCAGTATTTT. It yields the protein CASIDYTGAYTDTQYF.

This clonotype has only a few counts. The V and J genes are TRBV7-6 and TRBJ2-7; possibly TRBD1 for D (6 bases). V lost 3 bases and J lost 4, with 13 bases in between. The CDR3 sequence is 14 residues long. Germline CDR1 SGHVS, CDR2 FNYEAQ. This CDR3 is CASSFGQSSYEQYF. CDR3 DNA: TGTGCCAGCAGCTTCGGACAGAGTTCTTACGAGCAGTACTTC. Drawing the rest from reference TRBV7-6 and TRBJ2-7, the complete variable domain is GAGVSQSPRYKVTKRGQDVALRCDPISGHVSLYWYRQALGQGPEFLTYFNYEAQQDKSGLPNDRFSAERPEGSISTLTIQRTEQRDSAMYRCASSFGQSSYEQYFGPGTRLTVT.

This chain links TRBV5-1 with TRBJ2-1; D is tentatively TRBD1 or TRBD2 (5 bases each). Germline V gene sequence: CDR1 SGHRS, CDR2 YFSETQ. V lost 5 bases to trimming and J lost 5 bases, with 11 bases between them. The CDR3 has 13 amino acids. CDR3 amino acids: CASRAGTDNEQFF. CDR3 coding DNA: TGCGCCAGCAGGGCCGGGACGGACAATGAGCAGTTCTTC.

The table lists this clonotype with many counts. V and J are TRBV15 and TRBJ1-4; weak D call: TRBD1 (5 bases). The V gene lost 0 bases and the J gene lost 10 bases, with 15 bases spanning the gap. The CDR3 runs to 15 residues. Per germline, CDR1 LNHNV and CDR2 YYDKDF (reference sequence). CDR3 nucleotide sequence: TGTGCCACCAGCAGAGATGAGAAGGGGAAGGTAAAACTGTTTTTT. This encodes CATSRDEKGKVKLFF.

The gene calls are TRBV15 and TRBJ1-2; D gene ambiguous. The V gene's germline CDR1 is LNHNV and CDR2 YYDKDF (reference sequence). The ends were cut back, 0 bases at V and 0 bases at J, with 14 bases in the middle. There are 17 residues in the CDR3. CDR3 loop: CATSRDGEENPNYGYTF. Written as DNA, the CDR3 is TGTGCCACCAGCAGAGATGGAGAGGAAAATCCTAACTATGGCTACACCTTC.

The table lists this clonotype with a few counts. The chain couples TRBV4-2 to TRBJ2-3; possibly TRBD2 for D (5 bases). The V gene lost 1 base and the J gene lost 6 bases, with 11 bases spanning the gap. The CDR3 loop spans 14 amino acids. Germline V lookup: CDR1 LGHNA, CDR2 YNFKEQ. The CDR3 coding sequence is TGTGCCAGCAGCCAAGGGAGGTCTATTGATACGCAGTATTTT. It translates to CASSQGRSIDTQYF.

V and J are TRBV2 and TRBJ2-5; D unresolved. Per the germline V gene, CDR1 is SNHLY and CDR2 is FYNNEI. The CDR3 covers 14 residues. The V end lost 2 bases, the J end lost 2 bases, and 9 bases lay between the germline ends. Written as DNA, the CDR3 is TGTGCCAGCAGTGAACTGACATCACAAGAGACCCAGTACTTC. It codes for CASSELTSQETQYF.

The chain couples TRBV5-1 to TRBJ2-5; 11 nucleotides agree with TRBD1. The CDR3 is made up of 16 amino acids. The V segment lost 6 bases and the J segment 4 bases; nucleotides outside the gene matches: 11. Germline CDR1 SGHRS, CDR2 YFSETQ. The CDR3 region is CASTQLGQGAVETQYF. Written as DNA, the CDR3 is TGCGCCAGCACCCAGCTTGGACAGGGGGCCGTAGAGACCCAGTACTTC.

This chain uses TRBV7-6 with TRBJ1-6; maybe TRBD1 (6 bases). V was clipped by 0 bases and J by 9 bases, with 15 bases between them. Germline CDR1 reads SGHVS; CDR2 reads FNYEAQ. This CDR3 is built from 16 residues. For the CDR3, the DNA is TGTGCCAGCAGCTTAGCGCCGGGGGGGCAGGGTTCACCCCTCCACTTT. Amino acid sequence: CASSLAPGGQGSPLHF.

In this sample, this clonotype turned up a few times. The CDR3: CASSSDPGQGNTEAFF. The DNA of the CDR3 is TGCGCCAGCAGCTCGGATCCGGGACAGGGGAACACTGAAGCTTTCTTT. The chain combines TRBV5-1 with TRBJ1-1, with 9 bases that match TRBD1. This CDR3 spans 16 amino acids. From germline, CDR1 is SGHRS and CDR2 YFSETQ. With V trimmed by 3 bases and J by 1 base, 7 bases remained unmatched.